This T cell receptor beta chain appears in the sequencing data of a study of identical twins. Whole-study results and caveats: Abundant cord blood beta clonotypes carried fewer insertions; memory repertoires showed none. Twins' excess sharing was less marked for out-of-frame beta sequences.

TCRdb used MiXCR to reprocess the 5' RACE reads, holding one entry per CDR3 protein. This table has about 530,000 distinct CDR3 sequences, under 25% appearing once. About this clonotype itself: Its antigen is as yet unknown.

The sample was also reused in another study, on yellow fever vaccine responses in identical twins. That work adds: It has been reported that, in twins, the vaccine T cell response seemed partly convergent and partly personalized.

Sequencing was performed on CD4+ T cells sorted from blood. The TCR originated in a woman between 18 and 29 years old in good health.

The chain's CDR3 is CASLDRNTGELFF. The DNA of the CDR3 is TGCGCCAGTCTGGACAGGAACACCGGGGAGCTGTTTTTT. The chain is built from TRBV10-1 and TRBJ2-2; D might be TRBD1 (6 bases). CDR3 length equals 13 residues. The ends were cut back, 9 bases at V and 1 base at J, with 9 bases in the middle. The germline CDR1 and CDR2 sequences are WNHNN and SYGVQD (reference sequence).